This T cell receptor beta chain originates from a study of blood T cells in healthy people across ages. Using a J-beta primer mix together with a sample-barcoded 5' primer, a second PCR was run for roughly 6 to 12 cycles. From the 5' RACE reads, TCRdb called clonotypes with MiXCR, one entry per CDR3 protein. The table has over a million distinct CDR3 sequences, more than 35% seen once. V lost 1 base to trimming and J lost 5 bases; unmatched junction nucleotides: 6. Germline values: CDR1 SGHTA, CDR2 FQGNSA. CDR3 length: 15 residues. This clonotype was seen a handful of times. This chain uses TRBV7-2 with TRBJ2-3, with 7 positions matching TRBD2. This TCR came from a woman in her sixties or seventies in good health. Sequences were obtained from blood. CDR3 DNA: TGTGCCAGCAGCTTAGTCCGGGAGGCCGGAGATACGCAGTATTTT. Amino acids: CASSLVREAGDTQYF.